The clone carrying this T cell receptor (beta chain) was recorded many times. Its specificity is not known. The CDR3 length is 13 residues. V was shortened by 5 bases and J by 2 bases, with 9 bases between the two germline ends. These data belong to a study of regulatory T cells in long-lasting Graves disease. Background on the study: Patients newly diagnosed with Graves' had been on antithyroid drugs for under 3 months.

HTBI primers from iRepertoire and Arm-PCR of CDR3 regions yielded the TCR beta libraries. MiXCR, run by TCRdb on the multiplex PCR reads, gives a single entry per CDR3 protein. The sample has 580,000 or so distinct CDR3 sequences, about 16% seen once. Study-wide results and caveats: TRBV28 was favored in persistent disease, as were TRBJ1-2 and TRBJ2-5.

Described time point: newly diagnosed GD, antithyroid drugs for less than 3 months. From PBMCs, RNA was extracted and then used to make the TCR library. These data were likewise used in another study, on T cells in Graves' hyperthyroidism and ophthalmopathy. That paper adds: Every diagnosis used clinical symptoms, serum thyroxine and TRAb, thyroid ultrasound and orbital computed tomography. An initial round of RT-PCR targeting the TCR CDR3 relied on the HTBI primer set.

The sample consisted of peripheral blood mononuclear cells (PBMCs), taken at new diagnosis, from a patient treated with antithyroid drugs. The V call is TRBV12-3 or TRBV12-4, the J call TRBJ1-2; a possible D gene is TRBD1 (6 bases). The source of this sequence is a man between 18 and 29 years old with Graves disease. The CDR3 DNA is TGTGCCAGCAGTCAGGGGTTCAACTATGGCTACACCTTC. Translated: CASSQGFNYGYTF.